These 7 T cell receptor beta chains came from one sample sequenced in a study of T cells in Graves' hyperthyroidism and ophthalmopathy. TCR beta CDR3 sequences were amplified from RNA transcripts. TCR CDR3 regions were first amplified by RT-PCR with HTBI primers. TCRdb re-called the multiplex PCR reads with MiXCR, one entry per CDR3 protein. The table includes 490,000 or so distinct CDR3 sequences, around a fifth detected once. Material for sequencing was blood. Source of these receptors: a woman between 70 and 85 years old with Graves' ophthalmopathy.

This clonotype was seen a handful of times. This chain links TRBV20-1 with TRBJ2-4; D possibly uses TRBD1 or TRBD2 (7 bases each). CDR3 length: 13 amino acids. CDR1 DFQATT and CDR2 SNEGSKA come from the germline V gene (reference sequence). The V end lost 6 bases, the J end lost 7 bases, and 16 bases lay between the germline ends. In nucleotides, the CDR3 is TGCAGTGCAAGGCCAGGGGGAGGGAACATTCAGTACTTC. Amino acids: CSARPGGGNIQYF.

This clonotype was detected many times. The chain joins TRBV7-9 to TRBJ2-5, with TRBD2 identical over 8 bases. CDR1 and CDR2 (germline): SEHNR, FQNEAQ (reference sequence). Unmatched junction bases numbered 3, after V lost 3 bases and J lost 0 bases. The CDR3 consists of 15 residues. This chain's CDR3 is CASSLREANQETQYF. For the CDR3, the DNA is TGTGCCAGCAGCTTGCGGGAGGCGAACCAAGAGACCCAGTACTTC.

This clonotype was counted ten times or more. The genes are TRBV3-1 and TRBJ2-5; 7 bases line up with TRBD1. Germline CDR1 reads LGHDT; CDR2 reads YNNKEL (reference sequence). The CDR3 is 13 residues long. J lost 5 bases, V lost 2 bases, and 2 bases had no gene match. The CDR3 spells CASSQTGEETQYF. DNA of the CDR3: TGTGCCAGCAGCCAAACAGGGGAGGAGACCCAGTACTTC.

CDR3 protein: CASSLASNEQFF. CDR3 sequence (DNA): TGTGCCAGCAGTTTAGCTAGCAATGAGCAGTTCTTC. The rearrangement joins TRBV12-3 or TRBV12-4 to TRBJ2-1; D gene uncertain. This CDR3 is built from 12 residues. Trimming shortened V by 0 bases and J by 6 bases, and 3 bases separated the two germline ends.

This clonotype appeared many times. CDR3 bases: TGCAGTGCTAGCTTTAGCGGGAGGGCCACAGATACGCAGTATTTT. Translated: CSASFSGRATDTQYF. The genes are TRBV20-1 and TRBJ2-3; 11 nucleotides agree with TRBD2. CDR3 length: 15 amino acids. V gave up 3 bases and J gave up 2 bases; unmatched junction bases: 4. Looked up from germline, CDR1 is DFQATT and CDR2 is SNEGSKA (reference sequence).

This clonotype was detected only a few times. The rearrangement links TRBV10-3 to TRBJ2-1; 11 bases match TRBD2. Germline V gene lookup returns CDR1 ENHRY and CDR2 SYGVKD. The CDR3 loop spans 17 amino acids. The trim removed 4 bases at V and 0 bases at J, leaving 5 bases unmatched. The CDR3 nucleotides read TGTGCCATCAGTGGTACCCTAGCGGGAGGCTCCTACAATGAGCAGTTCTTC. The encoded protein is CAISGTLAGGSYNEQFF.

This clonotype showed up just a few times. The chain has TRBV20-1 and TRBJ2-1, with 10 bases aligning to TRBD1. This CDR3 spans 17 amino acids. The germline V gene encodes CDR1 DFQATT and CDR2 SNEGSKA (reference sequence). V trimming: 4 bases; J trimming: 0 bases; junction bases outside the gene matches: 9. The CDR3 coding sequence is TGCAGTGCTAAAGGGACAGGGGCCCTAAGCTCCTACAATGAGCAGTTCTTC. Its protein product is CSAKGTGALSSYNEQFF.